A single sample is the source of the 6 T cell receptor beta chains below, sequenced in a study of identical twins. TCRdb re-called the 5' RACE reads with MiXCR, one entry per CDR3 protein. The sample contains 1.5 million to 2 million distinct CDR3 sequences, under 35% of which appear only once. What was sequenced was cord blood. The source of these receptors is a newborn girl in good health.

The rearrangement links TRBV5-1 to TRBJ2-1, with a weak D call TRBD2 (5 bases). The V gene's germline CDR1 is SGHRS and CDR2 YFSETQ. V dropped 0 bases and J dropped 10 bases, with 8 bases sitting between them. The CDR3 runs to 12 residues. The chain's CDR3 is CASSLGETEQFF. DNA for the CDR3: TGCGCCAGCAGCTTGGGGGAGACGGAGCAGTTCTTC.

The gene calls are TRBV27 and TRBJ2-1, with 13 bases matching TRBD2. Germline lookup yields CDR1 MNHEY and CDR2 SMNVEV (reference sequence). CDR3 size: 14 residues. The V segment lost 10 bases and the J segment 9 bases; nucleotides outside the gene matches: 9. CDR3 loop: CATTGLAGAREQFF. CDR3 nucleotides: TGTGCCACCACCGGACTAGCGGGAGCCCGTGAGCAGTTCTTC.

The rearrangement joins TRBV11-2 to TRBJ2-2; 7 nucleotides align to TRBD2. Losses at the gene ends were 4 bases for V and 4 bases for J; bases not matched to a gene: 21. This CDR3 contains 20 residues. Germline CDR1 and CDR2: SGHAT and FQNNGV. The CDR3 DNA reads TGTGCCAGCAGCTCGAGAACCGACCCATACGGGAGGAGGTTCACCGGGGAGCTGTTTTTT. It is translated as CASSSRTDPYGRRFTGELFF.

The CDR3 bases are TGCAGTGCTAGCCCCTCTACAGGGTGGAGGGAGACCCAGTACTTC. This sequence encodes CSASPSTGWRETQYF. This rearrangement joins TRBV20-1 to TRBJ2-5, with D maybe TRBD1 (6 bases). Germline-derived CDR1 and CDR2 are DFQATT and SNEGSKA (reference sequence). The V end was cut by 3 bases, the J end by 5 bases, with 19 bases between. The CDR3 covers 15 residues.

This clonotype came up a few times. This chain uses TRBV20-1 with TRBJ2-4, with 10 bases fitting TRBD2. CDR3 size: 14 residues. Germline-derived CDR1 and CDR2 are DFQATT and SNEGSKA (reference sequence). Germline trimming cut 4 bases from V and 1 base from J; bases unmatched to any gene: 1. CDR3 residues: CSATSGSAKNIQYF. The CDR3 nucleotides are TGCAGTGCTACTAGCGGGAGTGCCAAAAACATTCAGTACTTC.

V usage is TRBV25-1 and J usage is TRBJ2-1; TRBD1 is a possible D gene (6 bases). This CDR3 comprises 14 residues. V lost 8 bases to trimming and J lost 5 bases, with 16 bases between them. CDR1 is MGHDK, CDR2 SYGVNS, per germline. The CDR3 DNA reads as TGTGCCAGCCGGACCGGGACATCTAACAATGAGCAGTTCTTC. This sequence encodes CASRTGTSNNEQFF.